Listed here are 19 T cell receptor beta chains from one sample, sequenced in a study of blood T cells in healthy people across ages. Sample-barcoded 5' priming and a J-beta primer mix drove a second PCR of about 6 to 11 cycles. TCRdb independently ran MiXCR on the 5' RACE reads; one entry per CDR3 protein. Of hundreds of thousands of distinct CDR3 sequences in the sample, 46% are singletons; the top ten hold around 18%. Sequencing was done on a sample of blood. These receptors were obtained from a man older than 75 in good health.

This clonotype has more than one count but fewer than ten. This rearrangement joins TRBV5-1 to TRBJ2-5, with 9 bases identical to TRBD1. V lost 3 bases and J lost 5; bases outside the gene matches: 8. Germline values: CDR1 SGHRS, CDR2 YFSETQ. The CDR3 spans 15 residues. The CDR3 DNA is TGCGCCAGCAGCTCTGGACAGGGGCTGGGGGAGACCCAGTACTTC. It yields the protein CASSSGQGLGETQYF.

CDR3 region: CASSNLGTGGAETQYF. The CDR3 bases are TGTGCCAGCAGCAACCTCGGGACAGGGGGCGCAGAGACCCAGTACTTC. This chain joins TRBV12-3 or TRBV12-4 and TRBJ2-5; TRBD1 matches at 12 bases. V lost 6 bases and J lost 4; bases outside the gene matches: 9. This CDR3 is 16 amino acids long.

The sample holds a few counts of this clonotype. The chain couples TRBV20-1 to TRBJ2-5, with 10 positions matching TRBD2. Germline V gene data show CDR1 as DFQATT and CDR2 as SNEGSKA (reference sequence). The CDR3 consists of 13 residues. The V segment lost 3 bases and the J segment 5 bases; nucleotides outside the gene matches: 3. The CDR3 DNA reads TGCAGTGCTAGCTCTAGCGGGAGCGAGACCCAGTACTTC. It codes for CSASSSGSETQYF.

This clonotype was observed a handful of times. The V and J genes are TRBV7-2 and TRBJ2-7; TRBD1 agrees at 7 bases. The CDR3 has 17 amino acids. The germline V gene encodes CDR1 SGHTA and CDR2 FQGNSA. Trimming took 4 bases from V and 0 from J; bases not matched to a gene: 12. The CDR3 DNA follows: TGTGCCAGCAGCTCCCTAACCGGGACAGTGACCTCCTACGAGCAGTACTTC. It encodes CASSSLTGTVTSYEQYF.

This clonotype was recorded a few times. CDR3 sequence: CASRRDVASGRDEQFF. The CDR3 nucleotides read TGTGCCAGCAGAAGGGACGTAGCTTCGGGTAGGGATGAGCAGTTCTTC. V usage is TRBV7-2 and J usage is TRBJ2-1, with D perhaps TRBD1 or TRBD2 (5 bases each). In germline, CDR1 is SGHTA, CDR2 FQGNSA. Trimming cost V 6 bases and J 8 bases, with 23 bases left between them. The CDR3 contains 16 residues.

The chain carries TRBV27 and TRBJ2-4, with a possible D match to TRBD2 (6 bases). The last part of the DNA fits TRBJ2-7 better; the J call may be wrong. The CDR3 runs to 13 residues. Looked up from germline, CDR1 is MNHEY and CDR2 is SMNVEV (reference sequence). The CDR3: CATAGTLSYEQYF. CDR3 DNA sequence: TGTGCCACCGCCGGGACTCTCTCCTACGAGCAGTACTTC.

In its sample, this clonotype was seen a few times. This sequence joins TRBV7-9 and TRBJ2-7; 12 nucleotides line up with TRBD2. V lost 5 bases to trimming and J lost 6 bases; unmatched junction nucleotides: 8. The CDR3 runs 15 residues. Germline loops: CDR1 SEHNR, CDR2 FQNEAQ (reference sequence). This CDR3 is CASSPLAGGTSEQYF. The CDR3 coding sequence is TGTGCCAGCAGCCCCCTAGCGGGAGGGACTTCCGAGCAGTACTTC.

In this sample, this clonotype turned up a few times. The chain is built from TRBV5-1 and TRBJ2-1, with TRBD2 matching 7 bases. J was trimmed by 9 bases and V by 4 bases; bases with no gene match: 10. The CDR3 length is 14 residues. Germline loops: CDR1 SGHRS, CDR2 YFSETQ. CDR3 protein: CASSLREEFGEQFF. CDR3 DNA: TGCGCCAGCAGCCTACGGGAGGAGTTCGGTGAGCAGTTCTTC.

This clonotype was found a few times. The chain uses TRBV12-3 or TRBV12-4 and TRBJ1-1; TRBD1 is a possible D gene (5 bases). Between the trimmed V and J ends, which lost 3 bases and 5 bases, there was a span of 13 bases. This CDR3 has 14 residues. The CDR3 is CASSFHREGTEAFF. DNA for the CDR3: TGTGCCAGCAGTTTTCACCGTGAGGGGACTGAAGCTTTCTTT.

The chain uses TRBV29-1 and TRBJ2-1, with 9 bases fitting TRBD2. This CDR3 spans 17 amino acids. V was clipped by 7 bases and J by 8 bases; unmatched bases: 21. Germline V gene lookup returns CDR1 SQVTM and CDR2 ANQGSEA. The CDR3 region has the DNA TGCAGCGCTGATGTTCTGTCTACGGCGGGAGGGTGGGATGAGCAGTTCTTC. It yields the protein CSADVLSTAGGWDEQFF.

The chain couples TRBV14 to TRBJ2-5; 7 nucleotides line up with TRBD2. The germline gives CDR1 SGHDN, CDR2 FVKESK. The junction had 10 bases not matched to a gene; V was cut back by 4 bases and J by 11 bases. The CDR3 loop spans 13 amino acids. The DNA for the CDR3 is TGTGCCAGCAGCCCCGAGACTAGCAATGAGCAGTACTTC. Translation: CASSPETSNEQYF.

The J gene is TRBJ2-7, the V gene TRBV28; possible D gene TRBD1, 6 bases. The CDR3 spans 14 residues. Germline V lookup: CDR1 MDHEN, CDR2 SYDVKM. V was trimmed by 6 bases and J by 0 bases, leaving 12 bases between them. The DNA for the CDR3 is TGTGCCAGCAGCGCCTACAGGGACTCCTACGAGCAGTACTTC. Its protein product is CASSAYRDSYEQYF.

This clonotype has a count of ten or more. The genes are TRBV21-1 and TRBJ2-1; the table's D gene call, TRBD2, was not cross checked with the DNA. TRBV21-1 is a documented pseudogene. This CDR3 has 17 residues. The CDR3 region has the DNA TGTGCCAGCAGCAAAATGGCTAGCGCAACATCTTACAATGAGCAGTTCTTC. Its protein product is CASSKMASATSYNEQFF.

The chain couples TRBV5-4 to TRBJ2-3; 9 nucleotides agree with TRBD2. CDR1 is SGHNT, CDR2 YYREEE, per germline (reference sequence). This CDR3 spans 16 amino acids. V gave up 4 bases and J gave up 4 bases; unmatched junction bases: 10. CDR3 amino acids: CASSLGLASPADTQYF. In nucleotides, the CDR3 is TGTGCCAGCAGCCTTGGACTAGCGAGTCCGGCAGATACGCAGTATTTT. Looking up the rest from reference TRBV5-4 and TRBJ2-3 gives the full variable domain: ETGVTQSPTHLIKTRGQQVTLRCSSQSGHNTVSWYQQALGQGPQFIFQYYREEENGRGNFPPRFSGLQFPNYSSELNVNALELDDSALYLCASSLGLASPADTQYFGPGTRLTVL.

This clonotype was seen only a few times. The V gene is TRBV6-1, the J gene TRBJ2-3; TRBD1 agrees at 8 bases. The trim removed 4 bases at V and 0 bases at J, leaving 6 bases unmatched. CDR3 size: 16 residues. Germline V gives CDR1 MNHNS, CDR2 SASEGT. The CDR3 protein is CASSGRTGTSTDTQYF. CDR3 sequence (DNA): TGTGCCAGCAGTGGGAGGACAGGGACTAGCACAGATACGCAGTATTTT.

The rearrangement links TRBV5-1 to TRBJ1-2, with D tentatively TRBD1 (5 bases). The CDR3 loop spans 14 amino acids. With 3 bases removed from V and 8 bases from J, the gap between germline ends came to 17 bases. Germline V gene data show CDR1 as SGHRS and CDR2 as YFSETQ. The CDR3 region is CASSYGGEEKGYTF. In nucleotides, the CDR3 is TGCGCCAGCAGCTATGGGGGAGAAGAGAAGGGCTACACCTTC.

This rearrangement joins TRBV12-3 or TRBV12-4 to TRBJ1-6; 7 bases fit TRBD1. The CDR3 totals 13 residues. Trimming removed 8 bases from V and 5 bases from J; junction bases left unmatched: 3. CDR3 DNA: TGTGCCAGCCGGGACAGAAATAATTCACCCCTCCACTTT. It codes for CASRDRNNSPLHF.

This chain links TRBV29-1 with TRBJ2-7, with no clear D. CDR1 is SQVTM and CDR2 is ANQGSEA in the germline V gene. This CDR3 comprises 14 residues. Between the trimmed V and J ends, which lost 0 bases and 5 bases, there was a span of 14 bases. For the CDR3, the DNA is TGCAGCGTTGAAGATCCCCGACGCCAGGACGAGCAGTACTTC. Its protein is CSVEDPRRQDEQYF.

This clonotype was counted many times. The rearrangement joins TRBV15 to TRBJ2-7, with D possibly being TRBD2 (6 bases). The germline V gene has CDR1 LNHNV and CDR2 YYDKDF (reference sequence). V was trimmed by 0 bases and J by 0 bases, leaving 12 bases between them. CDR3 length: 16 amino acids. CDR3 region: CATSRDPGTASYEQYF. The CDR3 bases are TGTGCCACCAGCAGAGATCCCGGGACTGCCTCCTACGAGCAGTACTTC. The full variable domain, rest sourced from reference TRBV15 and TRBJ2-7, is DAMVIQNPRYQVTQFGKPVTLSCSQTLNHNVMYWYQQKSSQAPKLLFHYYDKDFNNEADTPDNFQSRRPNTSFCFLDIRSPGLGDTAMYLCATSRDPGTASYEQYFGPGTRLTVT.